What follows describes a single T cell receptor (beta chain). This clone was detected ten times or more. Its antigen remains unidentified. The record has no base qualities; no much larger clone is one base away. CDR1 SEHNR and CDR2 FQNEAQ were looked up in the germline V gene (reference sequence). Deletion took 4 bases off V and 5 bases off J, with a span of 17 bases between the germline ends. From its cysteine to its phenylalanine, the CDR3 spans 16 amino acids. The CDR3 DNA has 48 bases and is translated from base 1. TCRbeta CDR3 regions were amplified from genomic DNA by means of the immunoSEQ Assay, a bias-controlled multiplex PCR. Concerning the study's data processing: The number of nucleated cells in each sample was estimated by amplification of reference gene primers within the assay. Sequence reads were collapsed and filtered to measure the absolute abundance of every unique TCRbeta CDR3 rearrangement. Productive Simpson clonality was computed per sample as the square root of Simpson's diversity index over productive rearrangements. This immuneACCESS table, as held by TCRdb, lists in-frame sequences with V and J called but not all clones. Of the missing ones, under half trace to an unresolved V gene in checked studies; the others have no known cause. The V and J calls and the clone size are those of that table, but D and trimming were determined from the DNA. The sample data list 100,000 to 150,000 clones, and 79% of these were observed just once. About 40% of the sample is taken by the ten largest.

These data come from a study of blood T cell repertoires in COVID-19 (TCRdb year 2020). Some background on the complete study: Collaborator samples came from the United States, Italy and Spain and covered acute and convalescent phases of COVID-19. The dataset comprised deeply sampled blood TCRbeta repertoires from subjects exposed to, actively infected with, or recovered from COVID-19. HLA class I and class II types, where available, came from metadata supplied by the sample provider rather than from assay-based typing. The prospective study material was composed of cDNA or gDNA derived from T cells, B-cell-depleted T cells, or PBMCs. The repertoires were released in a freely available public database meant as a resource for research on the immune response to SARS-CoV-2. The samples were drawn from two sources: the first 160 participants of the ongoing ImmuneRACE study, and some 1,300 subjects contributed by 6 global collaborators. Nearly every sample came with metadata listing a de-identified subject ID, COVID-19 status, age in years and sex.

Each collaborating institution followed its own protocols to collect whole blood in K2EDTA tubes. Collaborator samples were shipped for TCRbeta analysis as frozen whole blood, isolated PBMCs, or DNA extracted from either sample type. The study at large found these results: Clinical and demographic metadata were provided uncurated, with the amount varying by source and participant.

Sequencing was carried out using peripheral blood. The sequence was collected from a man aged 35 to 55 with active or convalescent COVID-19. The sequence links TRBV7-9 to TRBJ2-2, and TRBD2 may be the D gene, going by 6 matching bases. The bases read TGTGCCAGCAGCTCCGGGCGGGGCGGGGATACCGGGGAGCTGTTTTTT. This codes for CASSSGRGGDTGELFF.